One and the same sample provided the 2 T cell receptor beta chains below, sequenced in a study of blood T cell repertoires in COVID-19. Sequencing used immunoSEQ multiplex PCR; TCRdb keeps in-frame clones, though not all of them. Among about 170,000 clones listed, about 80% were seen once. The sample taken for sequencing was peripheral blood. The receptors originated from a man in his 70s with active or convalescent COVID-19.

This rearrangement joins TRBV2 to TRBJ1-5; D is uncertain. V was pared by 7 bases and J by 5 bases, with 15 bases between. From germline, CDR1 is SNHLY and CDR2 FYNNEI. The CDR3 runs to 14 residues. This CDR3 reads CASNREGRDQPQHF. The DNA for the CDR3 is TGTGCCAGCAACCGGGAGGGAAGGGATCAGCCCCAGCATTTT.

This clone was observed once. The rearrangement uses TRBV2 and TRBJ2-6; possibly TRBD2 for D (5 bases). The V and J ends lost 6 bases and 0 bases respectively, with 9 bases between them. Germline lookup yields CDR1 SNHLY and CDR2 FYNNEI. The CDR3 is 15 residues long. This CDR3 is CASSPTSSGANVLTF. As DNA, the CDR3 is TGTGCCAGCAGCCCCACTAGCTCTGGGGCCAACGTCCTGACTTTC.